The 11 T cell receptor beta chains below all came from one sample that was sequenced in a study of T cell repertoires in aging, cancer and after chemotherapy. TCR beta rearrangements were amplified from peripheral blood genomic DNA. TRB rearrangements spanning V, D and J were amplified using mixed TRB-A/B primers. MiXCR, run by TCRdb on the multiplex PCR reads, gives a single entry per CDR3 protein. Among about 17,000 distinct CDR3 sequences listed, 50% were seen once. The specimen was blood. The receptors were gathered from a human donor in good health.

This clonotype was counted only a few times. V gene TRBV19 combines with J gene TRBJ2-1; D not resolved. The CDR3 sequence is 15 residues long. With 1 base removed from V and 5 bases from J, the gap between germline ends came to 12 bases. Looked up from germline, CDR1 is LNHDA and CDR2 is SQIVND (reference sequence). The CDR3 loop reads CASSIGTPGDNEQFF. In DNA form, the CDR3 reads TGTGCCAGTAGTATAGGTACGCCTGGTGACAATGAGCAGTTCTTC.

V usage is TRBV19 and J usage is TRBJ2-7, with 8 bases aligning to TRBD1. Losses at the gene ends were 5 bases for V and 5 bases for J; bases not matched to a gene: 14. Germline CDR1 LNHDA, CDR2 SQIVND (reference sequence). This CDR3 is 16 amino acids long. The CDR3 DNA reads TGTGCCAGTAGTGGATCAGGGGGCAACCCCAGTGACGAGCAGTACTTC. Translation: CASSGSGGNPSDEQYF.

This clonotype was seen more than once but under ten times. The rearrangement joins TRBV15 to TRBJ2-5, with 9 bases matching TRBD1. The length of the CDR3 is 16 residues. Germline V lookup: CDR1 LNHNV, CDR2 YYDKDF (reference sequence). The V and J ends lost 3 bases and 5 bases, in that order; junction bases with no gene match: 10. This chain's CDR3 is CATSSGGTGRRETQYF. The CDR3 coding sequence is TGTGCCACCAGCAGTGGGGGGACAGGGAGACGGGAGACCCAGTACTTC.

This clonotype was seen only a few times. V gene TRBV27 combines with J gene TRBJ2-7, with TRBD1 identical over 7 bases. With V trimmed by 4 bases and J by 2 bases, 5 bases remained unmatched. The CDR3 is 14 residues long. Germline V CDR1 and CDR2: MNHEY, SMNVEV (reference sequence). The CDR3 region is CASSSGTAPYEQYF. The CDR3 DNA reads as TGTGCCAGCAGTTCCGGGACAGCCCCCTACGAGCAGTACTTC.

This rearrangement joins TRBV12-3 or TRBV12-4 to TRBJ2-7; 9 bases fit TRBD1. The V gene end was trimmed by 6 bases and the J gene end by 5 bases; junction bases not matched to a gene: 5. The CDR3 consists of 13 residues. CDR3 DNA: TGTGCCAGCAGACCGACAGGGGGAAACGAGCAGTACTTC. It yields the protein CASRPTGGNEQYF.

This clonotype was found a few times. The V and J genes are TRBV6-1 and TRBJ2-1, with D uncertain. Between the trimmed V and J ends, which lost 4 bases and 10 bases, there was a span of 11 bases. Germline V gives CDR1 MNHNS, CDR2 SASEGT. The CDR3 is made up of 12 amino acids. CDR3: CASSALRREQFF. CDR3 DNA: TGTGCCAGCAGTGCCCTTAGGCGGGAGCAGTTCTTC.

This sequence joins TRBV12-3 or TRBV12-4 and TRBJ2-4; TRBD2 is a possible D gene (6 bases). CDR3 size: 13 residues. Trimming shortened V by 3 bases and J by 7 bases, and 10 bases separated the two germline ends. CDR3 bases: TGTGCCAGCAGTTTGGCCGCGGGGAACATTCAGTACTTC. Amino acids: CASSLAAGNIQYF.

The V call is TRBV12-3 or TRBV12-4, the J call TRBJ2-3, with 12 bases that match TRBD1. This CDR3 is 15 amino acids long. V dropped 6 bases and J dropped 5; count of bases not matched to a gene: 6. CDR3 loop: CASSWDRGLEDTQYF. The CDR3 region has the DNA TGTGCCAGCAGCTGGGACAGGGGGCTGGAAGATACGCAGTATTTT.

This clonotype is medium-sized in the sample. The chain couples TRBV29-1 to TRBJ2-5, with 11 bases lining up with TRBD1. Germline assignment: CDR1 SQVTM and CDR2 ANQGSEA. The V segment lost 4 bases and the J segment 5 bases; nucleotides outside the gene matches: 9. This CDR3 is 15 amino acids long. The CDR3 loop reads CSVVWTGGERETQYF. CDR3 DNA sequence: TGCAGCGTTGTTTGGACAGGGGGCGAGCGGGAGACCCAGTACTTC. The variable domain in full, completed from reference TRBV29-1 and TRBJ2-5, reads SAVISQKPSRDICQRGTSLTIQCQVDSQVTMMFWYRQQPGQSLTLIATANQGSEATYESGFVIDKFPISRPNLTFSTLTVSNMSPEDSSIYLCSVVWTGGERETQYFGPGTRLLVL.

V and J are TRBV30 and TRBJ1-6; D unresolved. Germline CDR1 is GTSNPN and CDR2 is SVGIG (reference sequence). The CDR3 consists of 13 residues. V lost 0 bases and J 6 bases, leaving 6 bases between the germline ends. CDR3 sequence reads: CAWSVQSNSPLHF. DNA of the CDR3: TGTGCCTGGAGTGTCCAGAGTAATTCACCCCTCCACTTT.

This clonotype was recorded a few times. This chain connects TRBV13 to TRBJ2-3; D not resolved. V was trimmed by 1 base and J by 4 bases, leaving 3 bases between them. The germline V gene has CDR1 PRHDT and CDR2 FYEKMQ (reference sequence). The length of the CDR3 is 12 residues. The CDR3 nucleotides read TGTGCCAGCAGCTTAGTCCCAGATACGCAGTATTTT. This translates into CASSLVPDTQYF.